The 10 T cell receptor beta chains below all came from one sample that was sequenced in a study of shared clonotypes between healthy human individuals (dated by TCRdb to the early 2020s). The method behind the library was the immunoSEQ multiplex PCR assay. Entries here come from immuneACCESS through TCRdb and include only in-frame sequences with V and J called. Some clones fail to appear in such tables; in the studies checked, an unresolved V gene covers under half of the shortfall, and the cause of the remainder is unknown. This sample is represented by more than 500,000 clones; roughly 95% of them were singletons. 0.095% to 0.14% of the sample is in the top ten clones. For the CD8 naive samples, CD45RO-negative cells were positively selected for CCR7, yielding a CD45RA+CCR7+ population from which TemRA cells were excluded. Material: naive CD8+ T cells sorted from blood. The sample's cell subset or site label, decoded: CD45RA+CCR7+. These receptors all come from a woman aged 25 to 39 in good health.

The J gene is TRBJ2-1, the V gene TRBV27, with 10 bases matching TRBD1. CDR3 length equals 14 residues. The V gene's germline CDR1 is MNHEY and CDR2 SMNVEV (reference sequence). V gave up 6 bases and J gave up 5 bases; unmatched junction bases: 4. The CDR3 region is CASRTGGLNNEQFF. The CDR3, as DNA: TGTGCCAGCAGGACAGGGGGCCTCAACAATGAGCAGTTCTTC.

On this clone itself: This sample also contains other DNA sequences that code for the same CDR3. V and J are TRBV29-1 and TRBJ2-1, with 7 positions matching TRBD1. Per germline, CDR1 SQVTM and CDR2 ANQGSEA. Trimming removed 6 bases from V and 1 base from J; junction bases left unmatched: 6. The CDR3 has 14 amino acids. DNA for the CDR3: TGCAGCGTGGCCCGGGACAGATCCTACAATGAGCAGTTCTTC. Translated: CSVARDRSYNEQFF.

The chain uses TRBV27 and TRBJ2-7, with D hard to call. From germline, CDR1 is MNHEY and CDR2 SMNVEV (reference sequence). Trimming removed 4 bases from V and 3 bases from J, with 19 bases in between. This CDR3 comprises 16 residues. CDR3 DNA: TGTGCCAGCAGTTCCTCATTGGGCCGCCGGATCTACGAGCAGTACTTC. This codes for CASSSSLGRRIYEQYF.

The chain joins TRBV6-1 to TRBJ2-7; 7 bases agree with TRBD1. The CDR3 runs to 13 residues. J gave up 3 bases and V 7 bases, and 6 bases lay outside the gene matches. Germline values: CDR1 MNHNS, CDR2 SASEGT. The CDR3 loop reads CASNTGVYYEQYF. The CDR3 DNA follows: TGTGCCAGCAACACAGGGGTTTACTACGAGCAGTACTTC.

In its sample, this clone was seen once. This rearrangement joins TRBV28 to TRBJ2-7, with D tentatively TRBD2 (6 bases). The V gene's germline CDR1 is MDHEN and CDR2 SYDVKM. Trimming pared 10 bases from V and 6 bases from J, leaving 19 bases between. The CDR3 runs 13 residues. The CDR3 reads CATQRGRRLEQYF. The CDR3 coding sequence is TGTGCCACCCAACGGGGGAGAAGGCTCGAGCAGTACTTC.

The rearrangement joins TRBV11-2 to TRBJ1-1; TRBD1 matches at 9 bases. CDR1 is SGHAT and CDR2 is FQNNGV in the germline V gene. V lost 0 bases and J lost 4; bases outside the gene matches: 0. This CDR3 is built from 14 residues. The CDR3 spells CASSLEGQGTEAFF. The CDR3 nucleotides are TGTGCCAGCAGCTTAGAGGGACAGGGCACTGAAGCTTTCTTT.

This clone has just one count. The genes are TRBV11-1 and TRBJ2-7; possibly TRBD2 for D (5 bases). V lost 6 bases to trimming and J lost 0 bases, with 12 bases between them. There are 14 residues in the CDR3. Germline loops: CDR1 SGHAT, CDR2 FQDESV (reference sequence). CDR3 in DNA: TGTGCCAGCAGTCCGAGCGGTGACTCCTACGAGCAGTACTTC. Its translation is CASSPSGDSYEQYF.

This chain uses TRBV11-2 with TRBJ2-1; TRBD1 matches 7 bases. CDR1 is SGHAT and CDR2 is FQNNGV in the germline V gene. Losses at the gene ends were 5 bases for V and 1 base for J; bases not matched to a gene: 5. The CDR3 consists of 15 residues. For the CDR3, the DNA is TGTGCCAGCAGCGCCGGCAGGGGGTCCTACAATGAGCAGTTCTTC. Its translation: CASSAGRGSYNEQFF.

The chain recombines TRBV5-6 with TRBJ2-7; D not resolved. With 6 bases removed from V and 0 bases from J, the gap between germline ends came to 10 bases. In germline, CDR1 is SGHDT, CDR2 YYEEEE. This CDR3 is built from 13 residues. CDR3 protein: CASKEVNSYEQYF. Written as DNA, the CDR3 is TGTGCCAGCAAAGAAGTCAACTCCTACGAGCAGTACTTC.

J is TRBJ2-3 and V is TRBV9; TRBD2 matches 10 bases. V lost 2 bases, J lost 14 bases, and 5 bases stayed unmatched. This CDR3 is built from 12 residues. Germline CDR1 and CDR2: SGDLS and YYNGEE. The CDR3 region has the DNA TGTGCCAGCAGCGTTAGCGGGAGGCCGGGGTATTTT. It translates to CASSVSGRPGYF.